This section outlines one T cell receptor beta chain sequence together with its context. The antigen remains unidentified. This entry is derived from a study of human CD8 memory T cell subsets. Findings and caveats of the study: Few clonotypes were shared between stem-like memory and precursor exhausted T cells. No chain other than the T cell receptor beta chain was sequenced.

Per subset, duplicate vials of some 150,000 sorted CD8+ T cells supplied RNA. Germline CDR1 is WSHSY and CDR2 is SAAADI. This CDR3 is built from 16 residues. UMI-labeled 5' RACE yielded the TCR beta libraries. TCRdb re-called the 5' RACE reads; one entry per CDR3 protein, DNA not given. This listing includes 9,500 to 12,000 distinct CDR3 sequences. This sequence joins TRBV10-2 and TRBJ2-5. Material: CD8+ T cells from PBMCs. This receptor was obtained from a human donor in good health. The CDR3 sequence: CASSESLAAVGETQYF.